This TCR beta chain emerged from a study of blood T cell repertoires in COVID-19. Trimming removed 2 bases from V and 6 bases from J, with 10 bases in between. The CDR3 contains 13 residues. Clones were read by immunoSEQ multiplex PCR, and TCRdb kept only the in-frame ones, dropping some. The table has roughly 320,000 clones, roughly 90% seen once. The clonotype comes from a woman younger than 45 with COVID-19, enrolled during active disease. Sequencing was carried out using peripheral blood. V usage is TRBV12-3 or TRBV12-4 and J usage is TRBJ1-1, with D uncertain. Here the CDR3 reads CASSLRGRAEAFF. Here the CDR3 DNA reads TGTGCCAGCAGTTTACGAGGGCGGGCTGAAGCTTTCTTT.